This is a list of T cell receptor beta chains from one sample in a study of T cell responses to AZD1222 COVID-19 vaccine. Some clones are missing from TCRdb's copy, which holds only in-frame ones; the method was immunoSEQ multiplex PCR. The sample contains about 180,000 clones, about 93% of which appear only once. Sequencing was performed on peripheral blood, taken 28 days after the second dose of the MenACWY control vaccine. The receptors were gathered from an adult who received the MenACWY meningococcal vaccine as a control. CDR3s include the opening cysteine and the closing phenylalanine or tryptophan. Fields, in order: clone size, D gene, J gene, V gene, CDR3 protein, CDR3 DNA. A D gene is named only where the DNA matches it firmly. Only some rows state a clone size, as once, few, many or a class for expanded clones.

.	.	TRBJ1-6	TRBV6-5	CASSSNSAGNNSPLHF	TGTGCCAGCAGTTCTAACTCCGCAGGGAATAATTCACCCCTCCACTTT
.	TRBD2	TRBJ2-1	TRBV7-9	CASSLGWGGEQFF	TGTGCCAGCAGCTTAGGTTGGGGGGGTGAGCAGTTCTTC
.	.	TRBJ1-2	TRBV11-2	CASTLGVRTVSGYTF	TGTGCCAGCACCTTAGGGGTCCGGACAGTAAGCGGCTACACCTTC
.	.	TRBJ2-3	TRBV11-2	CASSLRTSRAVGTQYF	TGTGCCAGCAGCTTAAGGACTTCGCGGGCGGTAGGCACGCAGTATTTT
.	TRBD2	TRBJ2-5	TRBV7-9	CASSRTGGETQYF	TGTGCCAGCAGCAGGACGGGAGGGGAGACCCAGTACTTC
.	TRBD1	TRBJ2-1	TRBV7-6	CASQSPGQGDEQFF	TGTGCCAGCCAATCCCCGGGACAGGGAGATGAGCAGTTCTTC
.	TRBD1	TRBJ1-5	TRBV3-1/TRBV3-2	CASSPGQAQPQHF	TGTGCCAGCAGCCCGGGACAGGCCCAGCCCCAGCATTTT
few	.	TRBJ1-1	TRBV7-9	CASSLAFTGTAEAFF	TGTGCCAGCAGCTTAGCCTTTACAGGGACTGCTGAAGCTTTCTTT
.	TRBD2	TRBJ2-5	TRBV4-2	CASSQVSSGRQETQYF	TGTGCCAGCAGCCAAGTTTCTAGCGGGCGCCAAGAGACCCAGTACTTC
few	TRBD1	TRBJ1-2	TRBV29-1	CSVALTGIGFNGYTF	TGCAGCGTTGCCCTGACAGGGATCGGTTTTAATGGCTACACCTTC
.	TRBD1	TRBJ1-5	TRBV6-5	CASSYSTGVGQPQHF	TGTGCCAGCAGTTACTCGACAGGGGTCGGTCAGCCCCAGCATTTT
.	TRBD1	TRBJ2-2	TRBV7-3	CASSFRQGAGTGELFF	TGTGCCAGCAGCTTTCGACAGGGGGCAGGGACCGGGGAGCTGTTTTTT
.	.	TRBJ1-5	TRBV5-1	CASSLGSTPYQPQHF	TGCGCCAGCAGCTTGGGCAGCACCCCCTATCAGCCCCAGCATTTT
.	TRBD2	TRBJ2-2	TRBV4-2	CASSQPPTSGGRTAGELFF	TGTGCCAGCAGCCAACCTCCCACTAGCGGGGGACGGACGGCCGGGGAGCTGTTTTTT
.	.	TRBJ2-7	TRBV3-1/TRBV3-2	CASSQDLRRYEQYF	TGTGCCAGCAGCCAAGACTTAAGGAGGTACGAGCAGTACTTC
.	.	TRBJ2-5	TRBV5-1	CASSLQGVNQETQYF	TGCGCCAGCAGCCTACAGGGAGTTAACCAAGAGACCCAGTACTTC
.	.	TRBJ1-1	TRBV4-3	CASSPTAVGGVTEAFF	TGCGCCAGCAGCCCCACGGCGGTGGGGGGGGTCACTGAAGCTTTCTTT
.	.	TRBJ2-5	TRBV4-1	CASSQVTAGTKETQYF	TGCGCCAGCAGCCAAGTTACGGCCGGGACAAAAGAGACCCAGTACTTC
.	TRBD1	TRBJ1-2	TRBV18	CASSPDKGTGSGYTF	TGTGCCAGCTCACCGGATAAGGGGACAGGGTCTGGCTACACCTTC
.	.	TRBJ2-7	TRBV29-1	CSVATNLDGEQYF	TGCAGCGTAGCCACAAACTTAGACGGCGAGCAGTACTTC
.	.	TRBJ2-7	TRBV2	CASSVGRKVEQYF	TGTGCCAGCAGTGTAGGACGAAAGGTCGAGCAGTACTTC
few	.	TRBJ1-2	TRBV7-8	CASSPPIRGSGYTF	TGTGCCAGCAGCCCCCCTATACGAGGGTCCGGCTACACCTTC
.	.	TRBJ1-2	TRBV5-8	CASSLRGFDGYTF	TGTGCCAGCAGCTTGAGGGGATTCGATGGCTACACCTTC
.	.	TRBJ2-2	TRBV3-1/TRBV3-2	CASSQGQGTGELFF	TGTGCCAGCAGCCAAGGTCAGGGAACCGGGGAGCTGTTTTTT
.	TRBD1	TRBJ2-7	TRBV30	CAWRGQGSSYEQYF	TGTGCCTGGAGAGGACAGGGGAGTTCCTACGAGCAGTACTTC
.	.	TRBJ1-4	TRBV7-2	CASSLAGPGEKLFF	TGTGCCAGCAGCTTAGCGGGGCCGGGAGAAAAACTGTTTTTT
.	.	TRBJ2-5	TRBV7-2	CASSLGSGRDQTQYF	TGTGCCAGCAGCTTAGGCAGTGGCAGGGACCAGACCCAGTACTTC
.	TRBD2	TRBJ2-7	TRBV6-5	CASSYSGGGSEQYF	TGTGCCAGCAGTTACTCTGGCGGGGGATCCGAGCAGTACTTC
.	.	TRBJ2-7	TRBV28	CASSFWTQYEQYF	TGTGCCAGCAGTTTTTGGACCCAATACGAGCAGTACTTC
.	.	TRBJ1-6	TRBV12-3/TRBV12-4	CASSLKGNSPLHF	TGTGCCAGCAGTTTAAAGGGGAATTCACCCCTCCACTTT
.	TRBD1	TRBJ1-2	TRBV19	CASTDRTRGPINYGYTF	TGTGCCAGTACCGATCGGACAAGGGGGCCTATCAACTATGGCTACACCTTC
.	.	TRBJ1-2	TRBV29-1	CSGGEGGYGYTF	TGCAGCGGCGGAGAGGGTGGGTATGGCTACACCTTC
.	.	TRBJ1-2	TRBV7-9	CASSPQGGNYGYTF	TGTGCCAGCAGCCCACAGGGAGGAAACTATGGCTACACCTTC
once	TRBD2	TRBJ2-3	TRBV2	CASRTLAVTSTDTQYF	TGTGCCAGCAGGACGCTAGCGGTGACTAGCACAGATACGCAGTATTTT
.	TRBD2	TRBJ2-2	TRBV2	CASTQRPSGGNGELFF	TGTGCCAGCACCCAAAGACCCAGCGGGGGGAACGGGGAGCTGTTTTTT
.	.	TRBJ1-3	TRBV5-5	CASSFRGQLISGNTIYF	TGTGCCAGCAGCTTCCGAGGACAGCTTATCTCTGGAAACACCATATATTTT